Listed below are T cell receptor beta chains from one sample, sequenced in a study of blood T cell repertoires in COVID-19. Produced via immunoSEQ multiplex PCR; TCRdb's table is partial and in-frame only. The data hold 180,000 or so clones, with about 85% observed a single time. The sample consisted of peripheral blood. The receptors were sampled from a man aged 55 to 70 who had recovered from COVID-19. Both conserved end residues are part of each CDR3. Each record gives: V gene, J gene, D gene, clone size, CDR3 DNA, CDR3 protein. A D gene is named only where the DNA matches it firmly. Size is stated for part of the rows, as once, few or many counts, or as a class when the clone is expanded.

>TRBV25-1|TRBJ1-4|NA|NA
TGTGCCAGCAGTGAACCAGGGCCCACTAATGAAAAACTGTTTTTT
CASSEPGPTNEKLFF
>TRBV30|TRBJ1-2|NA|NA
TGTGCCTGGAGTGGTAGGGGCTATGGCTACACCTTC
CAWSGRGYGYTF
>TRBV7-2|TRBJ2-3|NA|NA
TGTGCCAGCAGCTTAGTAGGGGAGGGCACAGATACGCAGTATTTT
CASSLVGEGTDTQYF
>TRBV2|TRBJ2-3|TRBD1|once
TGTGCCAGCAGAGAAGACAGGGGAGGTTTCACAGATACGCAGTATTTT
CASREDRGGFTDTQYF
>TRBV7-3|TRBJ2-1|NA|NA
TGTGCCAGCAGCCCAGTCAGGGGTGGTGAGCAGTTCTTC
CASSPVRGGEQFF
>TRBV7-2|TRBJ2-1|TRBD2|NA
TGTGCCAGCAGCCCCAGCGGGGGGGCCGGGAATGAGCAGTTCTTC
CASSPSGGAGNEQFF
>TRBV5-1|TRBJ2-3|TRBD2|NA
TGCGCCAGCAGCTTTGCGACTAGCGGGGTCGGGGGAGATACGCAGTATTTT
CASSFATSGVGGDTQYF
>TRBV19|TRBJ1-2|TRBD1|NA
TGTGCCAGTAGGCTACTGGACAGGGACCATGGCTACACCTTC
CASRLLDRDHGYTF
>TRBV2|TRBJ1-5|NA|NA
TGTGCCAGCAGGAGGACTAGTCAGCCCCAGCATTTT
CASRRTSQPQHF
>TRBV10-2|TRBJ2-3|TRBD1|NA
TGCGCCAGCTTAGGGGGACAGGGTAGCACAGATACGCAGTATTTT
CASLGGQGSTDTQYF
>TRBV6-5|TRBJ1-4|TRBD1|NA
TGTGCCACCGGTGGAGGGACAGACTACAGAAAACTGTTTTTT
CATGGGTDYRKLFF